The 14 T cell receptor beta chains presented below share a single source sample, sequenced in a study of blood T cell repertoires in COVID-19 (dated by TCRdb to about 2020). Libraries were prepared through the immunoSEQ multiplex PCR assay. Sourced from immuneACCESS, this table was stored by TCRdb with only in-frame sequences that have V and J called. A share of the clones is absent; for the studies checked, an unresolved V gene accounts for under half, and the remainder has no known explanation. The sample data list 150,000 to 180,000 clones, and about 89% of these were observed just once. The top ten clonotypes cover roughly 0.54% of the sample. The sequencing sample was made of peripheral blood. The receptors were sampled from a man between 45 and 60 years old with acute or convalescent COVID-19.

This clone was counted a single time. The chain couples TRBV28 to TRBJ1-3, with D maybe TRBD1 (6 bases). Trimming took 6 bases from V and 0 from J, leaving 12 bases between them. This CDR3 is 15 amino acids long. Germline CDR1 is MDHEN and CDR2 is SYDVKM. This chain's CDR3 is CASRTTGSSGNTIYF. DNA of the CDR3: TGTGCCAGCAGAACAACAGGGAGCTCTGGAAACACCATATATTTT.

This rearrangement joins TRBV5-1 to TRBJ2-5; TRBD2 might be the D (6 bases). CDR1 is SGHRS and CDR2 is YFSETQ in the germline V gene. The CDR3 is 15 amino acids. Deletions cut 4 bases from V and 4 bases from J, with 17 bases between. The CDR3: CASSLGWRGGETQYF. Here the CDR3 DNA reads TGCGCCAGCAGCCTGGGTTGGAGGGGAGGAGAGACCCAGTACTTC.

V gene TRBV24-1 combines with J gene TRBJ2-1; D is undetermined. Germline V gene lookup returns CDR1 KGHDR and CDR2 SFDVKD. This CDR3 region has 11 residues. V was cut by 9 bases and J by 4 bases, with 6 bases left in between. CDR3 amino acids: CATQLYNEQFF. In DNA form, the CDR3 reads TGTGCCACCCAGTTGTACAATGAGCAGTTCTTC.

J is TRBJ2-1 and V is TRBV7-3; 11 nucleotides line up with TRBD2. J lost 7 bases, V lost 2 bases, and 7 bases had no gene match. CDR3 size: 16 residues. Looked up from germline, CDR1 is SGHTA and CDR2 is FQGTGA. The DNA for the CDR3 is TGTGCCAGCAGCTTACAGGGGAGGACTAGCGGGAATGAGCAGTTCTTC. Translating it yields CASSLQGRTSGNEQFF.

V and J are TRBV3-1 (or the pseudogene TRBV3-2) and TRBJ1-5, with D perhaps TRBD1 (5 bases). Trimming removed 6 bases from V and 7 bases from J, with 22 bases in between. Germline CDR1 is LGHDT and CDR2 is YNNKEL (reference sequence). The length of the CDR3 is 16 residues. The CDR3 sequence: CASSPGSVRRGQPQHF. The DNA for the CDR3 is TGTGCCAGCAGTCCCGGATCCGTCCGAAGGGGCCAGCCCCAGCATTTT.

V gene TRBV4-2 combines with J gene TRBJ2-7, with a possible D match to TRBD2 (6 bases). CDR1 is LGHNA and CDR2 is YNFKEQ in the germline V gene. This CDR3 is built from 17 residues. Deletions cut 1 base from V and 3 bases from J, with 19 bases between. CDR3 protein: CASSQVKSDGSHYEQYV. As DNA, the CDR3 is TGTGCCAGCAGCCAAGTCAAATCGGACGGGAGCCACTACGAGCAGTACGTC.

This chain joins TRBV5-4 and TRBJ2-1, with a weak D call TRBD2 (5 bases). Trimming took 2 bases from V and 1 from J, leaving 13 bases between them. Germline CDR1 SGHNT, CDR2 YYREEE (reference sequence). This CDR3 is 16 amino acids long. This chain's CDR3 is CASSFTLGGSYNEQFF. DNA of the CDR3: TGTGCCAGCAGCTTCACTCTAGGAGGATCCTACAATGAGCAGTTCTTC. The full variable domain, completed using reference TRBV5-4 and TRBJ2-1, is ETGVTQSPTHLIKTRGQQVTLRCSSQSGHNTVSWYQQALGQGPQFIFQYYREEENGRGNFPPRFSGLQFPNYSSELNVNALELDDSALYLCASSFTLGGSYNEQFFGPGTRLTVL.

This chain's CDR3 is CASSLSRDFNYGYTF. CDR3 DNA: TGTGCCAGCTCACTTAGCCGGGATTTTAACTATGGCTACACCTTC. The chain has TRBV18 and TRBJ1-2; no firm D call. Germline loops: CDR1 KGHSH, CDR2 LQKENI. V lost 4 bases and J 1 base, leaving 13 bases between the germline ends. CDR3 length equals 15 residues.

The gene calls are TRBV19 and TRBJ1-1; perhaps TRBD1 as D (5 bases). The germline V gene encodes CDR1 LNHDA and CDR2 SQIVND (reference sequence). This CDR3 comprises 12 residues. V was trimmed by 2 bases and J by 6 bases, leaving 7 bases between them. CDR3 amino acids: CASSIRGPEAFF. CDR3 coding DNA: TGTGCCAGTAGTATAAGGGGCCCTGAAGCTTTCTTT.

This chain connects TRBV5-5 to TRBJ1-1, with D unclear. Looked up from germline, CDR1 is SGHKS and CDR2 is YYEKEE (reference sequence). The V gene lost 0 bases and the J gene lost 6 bases, with 12 bases spanning the gap. The CDR3 runs 14 residues. CDR3 sequence: CASSLGANPSEAFF. CDR3 coding DNA: TGTGCCAGCAGCTTGGGGGCAAATCCCTCTGAAGCTTTCTTT.

Here the CDR3 reads CASSSLGTGGNTEAFF. CDR3 nucleotide sequence: TGCGCCAGCAGCTCTCTTGGGACAGGGGGCAACACTGAAGCTTTCTTT. The chain combines TRBV5-1 with TRBJ1-1; 12 nucleotides line up with TRBD1. The CDR3 has 16 amino acids. V was clipped by 3 bases and J by 2 bases; unmatched bases: 5. Looked up from germline, CDR1 is SGHRS and CDR2 is YFSETQ. Drawing the rest from reference TRBV5-1 and TRBJ1-1, the complete variable domain is KAGVTQTPRYLIKTRGQQVTLSCSPISGHRSVSWYQQTPGQGLQFLFEYFSETQRNKGNFPGRFSGRQFSNSRSEMNVSTLELGDSALYLCASSSLGTGGNTEAFFGQGTRLTVV.

The J gene is TRBJ2-1, the V gene TRBV7-2, with D hard to call. Germline V gene sequence: CDR1 SGHTA, CDR2 FQGNSA. There are 13 residues in the CDR3. Trimming pared 3 bases from V and 6 bases from J, leaving 9 bases between. CDR3 in amino acids: CASSFGGTNEQFF. Here the CDR3 DNA reads TGTGCCAGCAGCTTTGGCGGCACCAATGAGCAGTTCTTC.

J is TRBJ2-2 and V is TRBV6-6, with TRBD1 as a possible D gene (6 bases). This CDR3 contains 14 residues. The V end lost 8 bases, the J end lost 2 bases, and 12 bases lay between the germline ends. CDR1 and CDR2 (germline): MNHNY, SVGAGI (reference sequence). CDR3 DNA sequence: TGTGCCAGCCACAGGGTTGGAAACACCGGGGAGCTGTTTTTT. It encodes CASHRVGNTGELFF.

V usage is TRBV30 and J usage is TRBJ2-7; D may be TRBD1 (6 bases). Germline CDR1 and CDR2: GTSNPN and SVGIG (reference sequence). V was trimmed by 3 bases and J by 12 bases, leaving 21 bases between them. The CDR3 is made up of 13 amino acids. The CDR3 loop reads CAWRVPLTGPMYF. CDR3 bases: TGTGCCTGGAGGGTTCCATTAACAGGGCCAATGTACTTC.